These 20 T cell receptor beta chains were sequenced from one sample in a study of control samples from healthy donors and cancer patients. Data came from immunoSEQ multiplex PCR; TCRdb stores just in-frame clones and leaves some out. The repertoire holds approximately 150,000 clones, with about 94% as singletons. The sequenced sample was PBMCs. All receptors come from a man aged 60 to 75 with colorectal cancer.

This clone was found once. The gene calls are TRBV10-1 and TRBJ2-2; the match to TRBD2 covers 8 bases. Germline loops: CDR1 WNHNN, CDR2 SYGVQD (reference sequence). The CDR3 spans 15 residues. V shed 3 bases and J 6 bases; nucleotides not matched to a gene: 6. CDR3 amino acids: CASSDERGWPGELFF. The CDR3 DNA is TGCGCCAGCAGTGATGAGCGGGGGTGGCCCGGGGAGCTGTTTTTT.

CDR3 residues: CASSLWFGGENNQPQHF. Here the CDR3 DNA reads TGTGCCAGCTCACTCTGGTTTGGAGGGGAGAACAATCAGCCCCAGCATTTT. The chain employs TRBV18 and TRBJ1-5; the D gene is possibly TRBD1 (5 bases). The CDR3 runs 17 residues. V lost 4 bases to trimming and J lost 3 bases, with 19 bases between them. Germline-derived CDR1 and CDR2 are KGHSH and LQKENI.

The chain joins TRBV6-2 or TRBV6-3 to TRBJ1-3, with TRBD1 identical over 8 bases. The CDR3 has 16 residues. Losses at the gene ends were 2 bases for V and 2 bases for J; bases not matched to a gene: 5. Germline lookup yields CDR1 MNHEY and CDR2 SVGEGT. The CDR3 DNA follows: TGTGCCAGCAGTTACAACCGACAGGGGACTGGAAACACCATATATTTT. Encoded protein: CASSYNRQGTGNTIYF.

The V gene is TRBV28, the J gene TRBJ1-5, with 10 bases lining up with TRBD1. The germline V gene encodes CDR1 MDHEN and CDR2 SYDVKM. With 4 bases clipped from V and 9 bases from J, the junction kept 6 bases outside the gene matches. CDR3 length: 14 residues. CDR3 DNA: TGTGCCAGCAGTTCTGGACAGGGGGTAGGGCCCCAGCATTTT. Protein product: CASSSGQGVGPQHF.

The chain has TRBV7-8 and TRBJ2-2; D might be TRBD2 (5 bases). Trimming removed 5 bases at V and 2 bases at J, with 12 bases between. The CDR3 length is 15 residues. Germline lookup yields CDR1 SGHVS and CDR2 FQNEAQ. CDR3 in amino acids: CASSPGISNTGELFF. CDR3 bases: TGTGCCAGCAGCCCCGGGATCTCTAACACCGGGGAGCTGTTTTTT.

The rearrangement links TRBV3-1 (or the pseudogene TRBV3-2) to TRBJ1-6; 7 bases match TRBD1. The CDR3 has 15 amino acids. From germline, CDR1 is LGHDT and CDR2 YNNKEL (reference sequence). V was clipped by 2 bases and J by 7 bases; unmatched bases: 5. CDR3: CASSQWDSANSPLHF. DNA for the CDR3: TGTGCCAGCAGCCAATGGGACAGTGCCAATTCACCCCTCCACTTT.

The sample holds one count of this clone. A read error may account for a junction end that differs from germline. At the DNA level, this CDR3 is encoded by other sequences in the same sample as well. CDR3 amino acids: CASSDIQETKNEQFF. CDR3 coding DNA: TGTGCCAGCAGTGATATCCAGGAGACGAAGAATGAGCAATTCTTC. The chain has TRBV2 and TRBJ2-1; D call uncertain. The CDR3 sequence is 15 residues long. Per the germline V gene, CDR1 is SNHLY and CDR2 is FYNNEI.

This clone was counted a few times. CDR3 region: CASSLSGDRATENTIYF. The CDR3, as DNA: TGTGCCAGCAGTTTATCCGGGGACAGGGCGACTGAAAACACCATATATTTT. V and J are TRBV28 and TRBJ1-3, with TRBD1 identical over 9 bases. Germline V gene sequence: CDR1 MDHEN, CDR2 SYDVKM. V lost 1 base and J lost 6; bases outside the gene matches: 10. This CDR3 has 17 residues.

Details on this clone: The junction does not match germline at one end; this may be a read error. The CDR3 spells CARSVDSGELGGYTF. The CDR3 DNA follows: TGTGCCCGCAGCGTAGACTCGGGGGAATTGGGGGGCTACACCTTC. This sequence joins TRBV9 and TRBJ1-2; maybe TRBD1 (5 bases). CDR3 length: 15 amino acids. Germline V lookup: CDR1 SGDLS, CDR2 YYNGEE.

V usage is TRBV7-2 and J usage is TRBJ2-3; D gene unclear. Germline CDR1 is SGHTA and CDR2 is FQGNSA. The CDR3 runs to 12 residues. V lost 4 bases and J lost 8, with 10 bases in between. The CDR3, as DNA: TGTGCCAGCAGCTCAGAGGCAATTACGCAGTATTTT. As protein: CASSSEAITQYF.

V gene TRBV7-9 combines with J gene TRBJ2-4; 7 nucleotides match TRBD1. CDR1 is SEHNR, CDR2 FQNEAQ, per germline (reference sequence). CDR3 size: 16 residues. V gave up 5 bases and J gave up 2 bases; unmatched junction bases: 9. The CDR3 loop is CASSKGTDFPKNIQYF. CDR3 DNA: TGTGCCAGCAGCAAAGGGACAGACTTCCCCAAAAACATTCAGTACTTC.

The rearrangement links TRBV5-4 to TRBJ2-3; TRBD2 matches at 10 bases. Germline V gene data show CDR1 as SGHNT and CDR2 as YYREEE (reference sequence). V dropped 2 bases and J dropped 5; count of bases not matched to a gene: 8. CDR3 length: 16 amino acids. The CDR3: CASSFDQRGGLDTQYF. The CDR3 bases are TGTGCCAGCAGCTTCGACCAGCGGGGGGGCTTAGATACGCAGTATTTT.

The chain is built from TRBV5-6 and TRBJ2-1; D gene ambiguous. The CDR3 runs 13 residues. CDR1 and CDR2 (germline): SGHDT, YYEEEE. Trimming left V 0 bases short and J 6 bases short, with 7 bases between. The chain's CDR3 is CASSLEPINEQFF. The CDR3 DNA sequence: TGTGCCAGCAGCTTGGAGCCGATCAATGAGCAGTTCTTC. The full variable domain, with the rest looked up from reference TRBV5-6 and TRBJ2-1, is DAGVTQSPTHLIKTRGQQVTLRCSPKSGHDTVSWYQQALGQGPQFIFQYYEEEERQRGNFPDRFSGHQFPNYSSELNVNALLLGDSALYLCASSLEPINEQFFGPGTRLTVL.

The V gene is TRBV11-2, the J gene TRBJ1-2; 7 nucleotides line up with TRBD1. Trimming at V came to 5 bases and at J to 2 bases, leaving 8 bases not matched to a gene. The V gene's germline CDR1 is SGHAT and CDR2 FQNNGV. CDR3 size: 15 residues. In nucleotides, the CDR3 is TGTGCCAGCAGCCCGCGGTTGGGACAGAACTATGGCTACACCTTC. Translation: CASSPRLGQNYGYTF. The full variable domain, rest sourced from reference TRBV11-2 and TRBJ1-2, is EAGVAQSPRYKIIEKRQSVAFWCNPISGHATLYWYQQILGQGPKLLIQFQNNGVVDDSQLPKDRFSAERLKGVDSTLKIQPAKLEDSAVYLCASSPRLGQNYGYTFGSGTRLTVV.

The V gene is TRBV19, the J gene TRBJ1-5; D remains unclear. Trimming removed 1 base from V and 0 bases from J, with 7 bases in between. This CDR3 comprises 15 residues. Germline V gene data show CDR1 as LNHDA and CDR2 as SQIVND (reference sequence). The CDR3 protein is CASSIVQYSNQPQHF. For the CDR3, the DNA is TGTGCCAGTAGTATAGTGCAGTATAGCAATCAGCCCCAGCATTTT.

V and J are TRBV12-3 or TRBV12-4 and TRBJ2-1; possibly TRBD2 for D (6 bases). The CDR3 spans 12 residues. V was clipped by 2 bases and J by 8 bases, with 7 bases between them. This chain's CDR3 is CASSLWEDEQFF. In DNA, the CDR3 is TGTGCCAGCAGTTTATGGGAGGATGAGCAGTTCTTC.

This clone was counted once. The chain has TRBV13 and TRBJ2-7, with 13 bases aligning to TRBD2. Germline assignment: CDR1 PRHDT and CDR2 FYEKMQ (reference sequence). The V gene end was trimmed by 4 bases and the J gene end by 5 bases; junction bases not matched to a gene: 5. CDR3 length: 15 amino acids. The CDR3 coding sequence is TGTGCCAGCAGCTCGGGACTAGCGGGGTATAACGAGCAGTACTTC. Translating it yields CASSSGLAGYNEQYF.

This clone was detected once. This rearrangement joins TRBV6-2 or TRBV6-3 to TRBJ1-1; D uncertain. Germline V gene lookup returns CDR1 MNHEY and CDR2 SVGEGT. Trimming removed 5 bases from V and 0 bases from J, with 7 bases in between. The CDR3 is made up of 13 amino acids. Here the CDR3 reads CASSNHVNTEAFF. The CDR3, as DNA: TGTGCCAGCAGTAACCATGTGAACACTGAAGCTTTCTTT.

The chain is built from TRBV5-4 and TRBJ2-5, with TRBD2 matching over 13 bases. CDR1 is SGHNT and CDR2 is YYREEE in the germline V gene (reference sequence). The CDR3 is 17 amino acids. V was clipped by 4 bases and J by 2 bases; unmatched bases: 8. CDR3 in amino acids: CASSRGTSGVEQETQYF. CDR3 coding DNA: TGTGCCAGCAGCCGTGGGACTAGCGGGGTTGAGCAAGAGACCCAGTACTTC.

The rearrangement links TRBV6-5 to TRBJ1-6, with a weak D call TRBD1 (6 bases). This CDR3 is 13 amino acids long. V was trimmed by 6 bases and J by 4 bases, leaving 7 bases between them. CDR1 and CDR2 from the germline V gene are MNHEY and SVGAGI. The CDR3 reads CASSGQYNSPLHF. In nucleotides, the CDR3 is TGTGCCAGCAGCGGACAGTATAATTCACCCCTCCACTTT.